This is a list of T cell receptor beta chains from one sample in a study of PD-L1 blockade in urothelial cancer. Data came from immunoSEQ multiplex PCR; TCRdb stores just in-frame clones and leaves some out. The sample comprises 50,000 to 55,000 clones, around 72% of which are singletons, and roughly 4% rests with the top ten. The source was PBMCs, collected around atezolizumab (anti-PD-L1) treatment. These receptor sequences come from a man aged 65-85 years with urothelial cancer. Both conserved end residues are part of each CDR3. The D gene is left open where the match is weak. Size values are once, few and many counts, or a class for expanded clones, and some rows have none.

CDR3aa: CASGLVRQGGSEQFF
CDR3nt: TGTGCTAGTGGTTTGGTACGACAGGGGGGAAGTGAGCAGTTCTTC
v_gene: TRBV12-5
d_gene: TRBD1
j_gene: TRBJ2-1
abundance: NA

CDR3aa: CASITTGRDTIYF
CDR3nt: TGTGCCAGCATCACGACAGGGAGAGACACCATATATTTT
v_gene: TRBV6-1
d_gene: TRBD1
j_gene: TRBJ1-3
abundance: NA

CDR3aa: CASSGGAGTDTQYF
CDR3nt: TGTGCCAGCAGCGGGGGCGCGGGCACAGATACGCAGTATTTT
v_gene: TRBV7-8
d_gene: NA
j_gene: TRBJ2-3
abundance: NA

CDR3aa: CASSPRSYGSISSTDTQYF
CDR3nt: TGTGCCAGCAGCCCCCGTAGCTACGGATCGATTTCTAGCACAGATACGCAGTATTTT
v_gene: TRBV9
d_gene: NA
j_gene: TRBJ2-3
abundance: NA

CDR3aa: CASSFPSSDTQYF
CDR3nt: TGTGCCAGCAGCTTCCCTAGCTCAGATACGCAGTATTTT
v_gene: TRBV5-4
d_gene: NA
j_gene: TRBJ2-3
abundance: NA

CDR3aa: CASSLGQGNTEAFF
CDR3nt: TGTGCCAGCAGCCTCGGACAGGGAAACACTGAAGCTTTCTTT
v_gene: TRBV9
d_gene: TRBD1
j_gene: TRBJ1-1
abundance: few

CDR3aa: CASSPGGGQRYGYTF
CDR3nt: TGTGCCAGCAGCCCCGGAGGGGGACAGCGATATGGCTACACCTTC
v_gene: TRBV5-5
d_gene: TRBD1
j_gene: TRBJ1-2
abundance: NA

CDR3aa: CASSEYQARNEKLFF
CDR3nt: TGTGCCAGCAGTGAATATCAGGCCCGTAATGAAAAACTGTTTTTT
v_gene: TRBV2
d_gene: NA
j_gene: TRBJ1-4
abundance: NA

CDR3aa: CASGSTGDTEAFF
CDR3nt: TGTGCTAGTGGTTCGACAGGGGACACTGAAGCTTTCTTT
v_gene: TRBV12-5
d_gene: TRBD1
j_gene: TRBJ1-1
abundance: NA

CDR3aa: CASSMGTGRQETQYF
CDR3nt: TGTGCCAGTAGTATGGGGACAGGAAGGCAAGAGACCCAGTACTTC
v_gene: TRBV19
d_gene: TRBD1
j_gene: TRBJ2-5
abundance: NA

CDR3aa: CASSRSGSDEQYF
CDR3nt: TGCGCCAGCAGCCGCTCGGGTAGCGACGAGCAGTACTTC
v_gene: TRBV5-1
d_gene: NA
j_gene: TRBJ2-7
abundance: NA

CDR3aa: CASSSTSGDYEQYF
CDR3nt: TGTGCCAGCAGTTCGACTAGCGGGGACTACGAGCAGTACTTC
v_gene: TRBV27
d_gene: TRBD2
j_gene: TRBJ2-7
abundance: NA

CDR3aa: CASSEVPLRGRGEAFF
CDR3nt: TGTGCCAGCAGTGAAGTACCCCTCCGCGGCAGGGGGGAAGCTTTCTTT
v_gene: TRBV2
d_gene: TRBD1
j_gene: TRBJ1-1
abundance: NA

CDR3aa: CASSYGGGNQPQHF
CDR3nt: TGTGCCAGCAGCTACGGGGGAGGAAATCAGCCCCAGCATTTT
v_gene: TRBV7-2
d_gene: NA
j_gene: TRBJ1-5
abundance: few

CDR3aa: CASSVDRGSTYEQYF
CDR3nt: TGTGCCAGCAGTGTTGACAGGGGCTCCACCTACGAGCAGTACTTC
v_gene: TRBV2
d_gene: TRBD1
j_gene: TRBJ2-7
abundance: NA

CDR3aa: CASSYRRQGGHNEQFF
CDR3nt: TGTGCCAGCAGTTATCGTCGACAGGGGGGGCACAATGAGCAGTTCTTC
v_gene: TRBV6-5
d_gene: TRBD1
j_gene: TRBJ2-1
abundance: NA

CDR3aa: CASSLGTGRLTEAFF
CDR3nt: TGTGCCAGCAGCCTTGGGACAGGGCGTTTGACTGAAGCTTTCTTT
v_gene: TRBV9
d_gene: TRBD1
j_gene: TRBJ1-1
abundance: NA

CDR3aa: CASSSTGAREQFF
CDR3nt: TGTGCCAGCAGCTCGACAGGGGCGCGTGAGCAGTTCTTC
v_gene: TRBV28
d_gene: TRBD1
j_gene: TRBJ2-1
abundance: once

CDR3aa: CASSYGTSGPSYNEQFF
CDR3nt: TGTGCCAGCAGCTACGGGACTAGCGGGCCTTCCTACAATGAGCAGTTCTTC
v_gene: TRBV7-3
d_gene: TRBD2
j_gene: TRBJ2-1
abundance: NA

CDR3aa: CASSERALGGYTF
CDR3nt: TGTGCCAGCAGTGAGAGGGCCCTAGGGGGCTACACCTTC
v_gene: TRBV6-1
d_gene: NA
j_gene: TRBJ1-2
abundance: NA

CDR3aa: CASGVLSSNQPQHF
CDR3nt: TGTGCTAGTGGCGTGCTATCAAGCAATCAGCCCCAGCATTTT
v_gene: TRBV12-5
d_gene: NA
j_gene: TRBJ1-5
abundance: NA

CDR3aa: CASSLRYEAFF
CDR3nt: TGTGCCAGCAGCTTACGGTATGAAGCTTTCTTT
v_gene: TRBV7-2
d_gene: NA
j_gene: TRBJ1-1
abundance: NA

CDR3aa: CASSLGRISNQPQHF
CDR3nt: TGTGCCAGCAGCTTGGGCAGGATTAGCAATCAGCCCCAGCATTTT
v_gene: TRBV5-5
d_gene: NA
j_gene: TRBJ1-5
abundance: NA

CDR3aa: CASSISAGGYTF
CDR3nt: TGTGCCAGTAGTATCAGCGCCGGGGGCTACACCTTC
v_gene: TRBV19
d_gene: NA
j_gene: TRBJ1-2
abundance: NA